One and the same sample provided the 21 T cell receptor beta chains below, sequenced in a study of T cell responses to AZD1222 COVID-19 vaccine. Profiled with immunoSEQ multiplex PCR; TCRdb holds only in-frame clones, not every one. The sample lists approximately 100,000 clones; approximately 90% were seen once. This material consisted of peripheral blood, taken on day 0 of AZD1222 vaccination. The receptors originated from an adult in good health.

The chain recombines TRBV7-9 with TRBJ2-5; D is perhaps TRBD1 or TRBD2 (6 bases each). In germline, CDR1 is SEHNR, CDR2 FQNEAQ (reference sequence). This CDR3 has 13 amino acids. The V gene lost 5 bases and the J gene lost 5 bases, with 12 bases spanning the gap. The CDR3 DNA is TGTGCCAGCAGCCCTACAGGGAGGGAGACCCAGTACTTC. Encoded protein: CASSPTGRETQYF.

The chain is built from TRBV5-1 and TRBJ2-1; D not resolved. V lost 0 bases, J lost 9 bases, and 13 bases lay in between. Germline V gene lookup returns CDR1 SGHRS and CDR2 YFSETQ. The CDR3 runs to 14 residues. CDR3 nucleotide sequence: TGCGCCAGCAGCTTGGCCTCCCAAAACACTGAGCAGTTCTTC. It translates to CASSLASQNTEQFF.

The V call is TRBV19, the J call TRBJ2-5; D remains ambiguous. V lost 7 bases and J 3 bases, leaving 9 bases between the germline ends. Germline CDR1 is LNHDA and CDR2 is SQIVND (reference sequence). The length of the CDR3 is 12 residues. The CDR3 is CASTGVEETQYF. In nucleotides, the CDR3 is TGTGCCAGTACTGGGGTTGAAGAGACCCAGTACTTC. Complete variable domain (other parts from reference TRBV19 and TRBJ2-5): DGGITQSPKYLFRKEGQNVTLSCEQNLNHDAMYWYRQDPGQGLRLIYYSQIVNDFQKGDIAEGYSVSREKKESFPLTVTSAQKNPTAFYLCASTGVEETQYFGPGTRLLVL.

This clone was picked up one time. The gene calls are TRBV20-1 and TRBJ2-1; 8 nucleotides line up with TRBD1. The CDR3 is 11 amino acids. CDR1 and CDR2 (germline): DFQATT, SNEGSKA (reference sequence). After removal of 3 bases from V and 11 bases from J, the junction contained 3 bases not matched to a gene. The chain's CDR3 is CSASDRGKQFF. In nucleotides, the CDR3 is TGCAGTGCTAGTGACAGGGGCAAGCAGTTCTTC.

The V call is TRBV11-2, the J call TRBJ2-3; D is unclear. Deletions cut 3 bases from V and 7 bases from J, with 5 bases between. The CDR3 runs to 11 residues. Germline-derived CDR1 and CDR2 are SGHAT and FQNNGV. CDR3 in DNA: TGTGCCAGCAGCTTGGGAAATACGCAGTATTTT. As protein: CASSLGNTQYF.

The chain combines TRBV6-5 with TRBJ2-6; D is undetermined. This CDR3 region has 14 residues. Germline V gives CDR1 MNHEY, CDR2 SVGAGI. Trimming removed 6 bases from V and 1 base from J, with 7 bases in between. The CDR3 DNA reads as TGTGCCAGCAGGGATGCTTCTGGGGCCAACGTCCTGACTTTC. Its protein is CASRDASGANVLTF.

The J gene is TRBJ1-1, the V gene TRBV2, with D unclear. This CDR3 is 14 amino acids long. Germline-derived CDR1 and CDR2 are SNHLY and FYNNEI. Trimming removed 2 bases at V and 4 bases at J, with 11 bases between. The chain's CDR3 is CASSELRELTEAFF. CDR3 in DNA: TGTGCCAGCAGTGAACTTCGAGAACTCACTGAAGCTTTCTTT.

The V and J genes are TRBV30 and TRBJ2-2; D ambiguous. The CDR3 has 10 amino acids. The ends were cut back, 5 bases at V and 7 bases at J, with 5 bases in the middle. Germline CDR1 reads GTSNPN; CDR2 reads SVGIG (reference sequence). CDR3 amino acids: CAWGDGELFF. CDR3 sequence (DNA): TGTGCCTGGGGGGACGGGGAGCTGTTTTTT.

J is TRBJ2-2 and V is TRBV4-1; 9 positions agree with TRBD1. Per germline, CDR1 MGHRA and CDR2 YSYEKL. The CDR3 sequence is 19 residues long. The J segment lost 5 bases and the V segment lost 4 bases, leaving 17 bases of the junction unmatched. The CDR3 DNA follows: TGCGCCAGCAGCCCAATAGCGGCCTGGGACAGGGAATCAACCGGGGAGCTGTTTTTT. Its translation: CASSPIAAWDRESTGELFF.

This clone came up once. This chain uses TRBV27 with TRBJ1-3; TRBD1 agrees at 7 bases. Germline assignment: CDR1 MNHEY and CDR2 SMNVEV (reference sequence). The CDR3 totals 15 residues. J gave up 1 base and V 5 bases, and 5 bases lay outside the gene matches. Here the CDR3 reads CASSEQGWSGNTIYF. DNA for the CDR3: TGTGCCAGCAGTGAACAGGGGTGGTCTGGAAACACCATATATTTT.

This clone came up once. V is TRBV19 and J is TRBJ1-6; D unresolved. This CDR3 is built from 17 residues. The germline CDR1 and CDR2 sequences are LNHDA and SQIVND (reference sequence). V was shortened by 4 bases and J by 10 bases, with 23 bases between the two germline ends. This CDR3 is CASSRSSGASEKSPLHF. DNA for the CDR3: TGTGCCAGTAGTAGATCGTCGGGAGCCTCGGAAAAGTCACCCCTCCACTTT.

This CDR3 is CASRNANYGYTF. CDR3 nucleotide sequence: TGTGCCAGCCGCAACGCTAACTATGGCTACACCTTC. The chain joins TRBV25-1 to TRBJ1-2; D not certain. The CDR3 totals 12 residues. Germline CDR1 MGHDK, CDR2 SYGVNS. V shed 8 bases and J shed 0 bases, with 7 bases lying between them.

Written as DNA, the CDR3 is TGTGCCAGCGTTAAAACGGAGGGACACTCCTACGAGCAGTACTTC. Translating it yields CASVKTEGHSYEQYF. The chain combines TRBV6-5 with TRBJ2-7; D possibly matches TRBD1 or TRBD2 (6 bases each). The V end was cut by 8 bases, the J end by 0 bases, with 17 bases between. The CDR3 is 15 residues long. The V gene's germline CDR1 is MNHEY and CDR2 SVGAGI.

This chain uses TRBV29-1 with TRBJ1-1; 9 positions match TRBD1. The CDR3 spans 12 residues. Germline V gives CDR1 SQVTM, CDR2 ANQGSEA. V was pared by 3 bases and J by 4 bases, with 0 bases of the junction left unmatched. The CDR3 protein is CSVEGQGTEAFF. The CDR3 DNA reads TGCAGCGTTGAGGGACAGGGCACTGAAGCTTTCTTT. The full variable domain, its missing parts supplied by reference TRBV29-1 and TRBJ1-1, is SAVISQKPSRDICQRGTSLTIQCQVDSQVTMMFWYRQQPGQSLTLIATANQGSEATYESGFVIDKFPISRPNLTFSTLTVSNMSPEDSSIYLCSVEGQGTEAFFGQGTRLTVV.

For this clone: Different DNA sequences within this sample yield the same CDR3. The V and J genes are TRBV12-3 or TRBV12-4 and TRBJ1-4; unclear D gene. Deletions cut 3 bases from V and 4 bases from J, with 3 bases between. The CDR3 has 12 residues. CDR3 loop: CASSFGNEKLFF. CDR3 coding DNA: TGTGCCAGCAGTTTCGGTAATGAAAAACTGTTTTTT.

J is TRBJ1-2 and V is TRBV10-3; D gene unclear. With 6 bases removed from V and 2 bases from J, the gap between germline ends came to 7 bases. Germline CDR1 ENHRY, CDR2 SYGVKD. The CDR3 is 12 amino acids. CDR3 DNA: TGTGCCATCAGCTACAGCAACTATGGCTACACCTTC. Its protein product is CAISYSNYGYTF.

This chain uses TRBV6-2 or TRBV6-3 with TRBJ1-2; D is ambiguous. CDR1 MNHEY and CDR2 SVGEGT come from the germline V gene. This CDR3 spans 13 amino acids. V was pared by 4 bases and J by 2 bases, with 8 bases between. The CDR3: CASSFGENYGYTF. CDR3 sequence (DNA): TGTGCCAGCAGTTTTGGAGAAAACTATGGCTACACCTTC.

This rearrangement joins TRBV7-6 to TRBJ1-2; perhaps TRBD1 as D (6 bases). Germline CDR1 SGHVS, CDR2 FNYEAQ. Trimming cost V 1 base and J 0 bases, with 18 bases left between them. The CDR3 contains 18 residues. CDR3 nucleotides: TGTGCCAGCAGCTTAGGGCCAGGGGCCCAACTTGCTAACTATGGCTACACCTTC. This translates into CASSLGPGAQLANYGYTF. Looking up the rest from reference TRBV7-6 and TRBJ1-2 gives the full variable domain: GAGVSQSPRYKVTKRGQDVALRCDPISGHVSLYWYRQALGQGPEFLTYFNYEAQQDKSGLPNDRFSAERPEGSISTLTIQRTEQRDSAMYRCASSLGPGAQLANYGYTFGSGTRLTVV.

The rearrangement uses TRBV5-1 and TRBJ1-2; tentatively, D is TRBD1 (6 bases). This CDR3 has 14 amino acids. The V gene lost 4 bases and the J gene lost 2 bases, with 12 bases spanning the gap. CDR1 is SGHRS and CDR2 is YFSETQ in the germline V gene. The CDR3 nucleotides are TGCGCCAGCAGCGTATGGACAGAAAACTATGGCTACACCTTC. As protein: CASSVWTENYGYTF.

The chain combines TRBV5-1 with TRBJ1-1, with a weak D call TRBD1 (5 bases). The CDR3 totals 14 residues. Germline V gene lookup returns CDR1 SGHRS and CDR2 YFSETQ. With 0 bases removed from V and 4 bases from J, the gap between germline ends came to 10 bases. CDR3 loop: CASSLVPGSTEAFF. CDR3 in DNA: TGCGCCAGCAGCTTGGTCCCAGGGTCCACTGAAGCTTTCTTT.

The chain couples TRBV6-5 to TRBJ1-1; D possibly corresponds to TRBD1 (5 bases). The CDR3 is 14 residues long. The germline CDR1 and CDR2 sequences are MNHEY and SVGAGI. V was shortened by 6 bases and J by 5 bases, with 16 bases between the two germline ends. In nucleotides, the CDR3 is TGTGCCAGCAGAACGACAGTCAGAGAAACTGAAGCTTTCTTT. Protein: CASRTTVRETEAFF.